This record covers a single TCR beta chain. The sample is drawn from a study of blood T cell repertoires in COVID-19. A case of COVID-19 had been met by exposed participants within 2 weeks before study entry. Germline loops: CDR1 LNHDA, CDR2 SQIVND (reference sequence). Trimming shortened V by 2 bases and J by 2 bases, and 12 bases separated the two germline ends. The CDR3 loop spans 15 amino acids. Produced via immunoSEQ multiplex PCR; TCRdb's table is partial and in-frame only. The sample holds roughly 380,000 clones, 85% to 90% seen once. This receptor was identified in a woman younger than 45 who had been exposed to COVID-19. What was sequenced was PBMCs or T cells enriched from blood (not recorded which). This chain joins TRBV19 and TRBJ2-5; tentatively, D is TRBD2 (5 bases). The CDR3 nucleotides are TGTGCCAGTAGTATATCACAAGCGGTTCAAGAGACCCAGTACTTC. Its translation: CASSISQAVQETQYF.